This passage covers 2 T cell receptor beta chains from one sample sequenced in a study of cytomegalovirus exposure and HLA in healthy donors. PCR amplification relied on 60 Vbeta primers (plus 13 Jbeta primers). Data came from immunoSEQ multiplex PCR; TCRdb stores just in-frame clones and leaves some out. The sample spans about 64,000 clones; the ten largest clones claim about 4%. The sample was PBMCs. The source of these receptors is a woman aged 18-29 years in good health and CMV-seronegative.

Written as DNA, the CDR3 is TGTGCCAGCACTTACGACAGGGAGAATTATGGCTACACCTTC. Translating it yields CASTYDRENYGYTF. This chain links TRBV2 with TRBJ1-2; 7 bases fit TRBD1. Germline assignment: CDR1 SNHLY and CDR2 FYNNEI. The CDR3 totals 14 residues. Trimming cost V 7 bases and J 5 bases; bases outside gene matches: 10.

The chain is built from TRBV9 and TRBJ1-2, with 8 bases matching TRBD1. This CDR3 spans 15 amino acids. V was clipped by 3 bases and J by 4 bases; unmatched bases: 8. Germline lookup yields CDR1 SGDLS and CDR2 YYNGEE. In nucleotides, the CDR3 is TGTGCCAGCAGCGATGGACAGGGTCGTTTCTATGGCTACACCTTC. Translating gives CASSDGQGRFYGYTF.